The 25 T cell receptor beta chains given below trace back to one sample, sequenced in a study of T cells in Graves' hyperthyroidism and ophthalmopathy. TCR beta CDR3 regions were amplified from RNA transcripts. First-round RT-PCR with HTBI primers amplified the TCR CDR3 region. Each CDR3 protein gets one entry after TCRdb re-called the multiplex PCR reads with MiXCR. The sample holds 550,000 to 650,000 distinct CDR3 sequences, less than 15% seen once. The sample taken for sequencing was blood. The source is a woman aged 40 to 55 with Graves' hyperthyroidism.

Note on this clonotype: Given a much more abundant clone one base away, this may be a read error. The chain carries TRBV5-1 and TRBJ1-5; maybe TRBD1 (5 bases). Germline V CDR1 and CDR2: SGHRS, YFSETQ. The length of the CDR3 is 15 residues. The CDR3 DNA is TGCGCCAGCAGCTTGGGGGGGTCTGGGAATCAGCCCCAGCAATTT. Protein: CASSLGGSGNQPQQF.

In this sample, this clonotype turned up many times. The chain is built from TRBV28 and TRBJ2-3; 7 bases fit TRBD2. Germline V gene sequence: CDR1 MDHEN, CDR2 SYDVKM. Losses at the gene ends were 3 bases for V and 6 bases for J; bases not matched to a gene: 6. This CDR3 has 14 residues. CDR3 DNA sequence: TGTGCCAGCAGTTTTCTCAGCGGGACGGATACGCAGTATTTT. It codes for CASSFLSGTDTQYF.

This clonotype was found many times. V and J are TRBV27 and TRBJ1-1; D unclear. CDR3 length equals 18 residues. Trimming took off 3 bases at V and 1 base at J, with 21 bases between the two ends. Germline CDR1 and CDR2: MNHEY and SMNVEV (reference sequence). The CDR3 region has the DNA TGTGCCAGCAGTTTTCTTATCCCCCGCCGAGACACGAACACTGAAGCTTTCTTT. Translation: CASSFLIPRRDTNTEAFF.

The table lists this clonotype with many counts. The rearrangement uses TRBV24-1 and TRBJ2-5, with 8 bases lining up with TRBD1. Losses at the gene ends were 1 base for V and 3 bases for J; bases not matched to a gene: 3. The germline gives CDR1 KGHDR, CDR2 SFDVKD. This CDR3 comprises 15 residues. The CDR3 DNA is TGTGCCACCAGTGATTTAGCAGGGGGCAAAGAGACCCAGTACTTC. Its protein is CATSDLAGGKETQYF.

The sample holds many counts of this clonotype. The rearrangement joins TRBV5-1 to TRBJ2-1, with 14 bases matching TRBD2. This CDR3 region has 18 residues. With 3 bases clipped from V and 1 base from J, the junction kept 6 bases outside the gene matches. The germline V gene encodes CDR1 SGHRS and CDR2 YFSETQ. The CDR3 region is CASSWGTSGSKSYNEQFF. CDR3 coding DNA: TGCGCCAGCAGCTGGGGGACTAGCGGGAGTAAGTCCTACAATGAGCAGTTCTTC.

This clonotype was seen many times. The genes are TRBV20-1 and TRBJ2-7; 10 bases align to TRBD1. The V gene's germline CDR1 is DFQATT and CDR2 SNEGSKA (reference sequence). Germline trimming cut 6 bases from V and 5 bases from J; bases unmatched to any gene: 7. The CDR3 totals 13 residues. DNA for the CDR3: TGCAGTGCAACGACAGGGGGCGGGCACGAGCAGTACTTC. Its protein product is CSATTGGGHEQYF.

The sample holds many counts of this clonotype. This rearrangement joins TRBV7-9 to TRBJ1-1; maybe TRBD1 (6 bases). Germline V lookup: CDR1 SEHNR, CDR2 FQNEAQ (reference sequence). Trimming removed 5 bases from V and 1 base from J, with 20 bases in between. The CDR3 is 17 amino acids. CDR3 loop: CASSAIGGGRANTEAFF. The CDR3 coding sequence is TGTGCCAGCAGCGCCATAGGGGGGGGGCGGGCGAACACTGAAGCTTTCTTT.

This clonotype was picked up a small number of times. CDR3 amino acids: CASAYGTGNEQYF. DNA for the CDR3: TGTGCCAGTGCATACGGGACAGGGAACGAGCAGTACTTC. The chain has TRBV19 and TRBJ2-7, with TRBD1 matching over 9 bases. V dropped 8 bases and J dropped 5; count of bases not matched to a gene: 7. Germline CDR1 LNHDA, CDR2 SQIVND (reference sequence). This CDR3 region has 13 residues.

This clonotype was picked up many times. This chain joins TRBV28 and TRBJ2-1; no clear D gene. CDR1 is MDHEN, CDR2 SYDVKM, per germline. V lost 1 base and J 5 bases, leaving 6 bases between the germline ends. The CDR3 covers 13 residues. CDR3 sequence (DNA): TGTGCCAGCAGTTTATATGCTCACAATGAGCAGTTCTTC. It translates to CASSLYAHNEQFF. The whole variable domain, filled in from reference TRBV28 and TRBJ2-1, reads DVKVTQSSRYLVKRTGEKVFLECVQDMDHENMFWYRQDPGLGLRLIYFSYDVKMKEKGDIPEGYSVSREKKERFSLILESASTNQTSMYLCASSLYAHNEQFFGPGTRLTVL.

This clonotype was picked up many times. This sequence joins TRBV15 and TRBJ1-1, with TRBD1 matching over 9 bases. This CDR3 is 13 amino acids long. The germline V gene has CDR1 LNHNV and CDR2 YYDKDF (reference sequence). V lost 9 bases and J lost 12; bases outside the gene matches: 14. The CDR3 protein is CATTVNRDRASFF. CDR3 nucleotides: TGTGCCACGACTGTCAACCGGGACAGGGCATCTTTCTTT. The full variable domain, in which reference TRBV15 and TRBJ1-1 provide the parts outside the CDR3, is DAMVIQNPRYQVTQFGKPVTLSCSQTLNHNVMYWYQQKSSQAPKLLFHYYDKDFNNEADTPDNFQSRRPNTSFCFLDIRSPGLGDTAMYLCATTVNRDRASFFGQGTRLTVV.

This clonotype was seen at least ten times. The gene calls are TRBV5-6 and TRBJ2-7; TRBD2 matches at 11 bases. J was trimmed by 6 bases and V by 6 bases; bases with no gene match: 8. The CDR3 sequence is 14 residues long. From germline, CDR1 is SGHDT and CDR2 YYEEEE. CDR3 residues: CASTLLAGVREQYF. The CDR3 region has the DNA TGTGCCAGCACCTTACTAGCGGGAGTGCGCGAGCAGTACTTC.

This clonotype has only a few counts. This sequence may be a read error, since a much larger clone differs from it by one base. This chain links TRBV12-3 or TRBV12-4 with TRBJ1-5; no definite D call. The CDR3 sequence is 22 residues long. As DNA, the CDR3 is TGTGCCAGCAGTGGCCCCCCAGTGGAACACTCTAAATGGGGATATAGCGATCAGCCCCAGCATTTT. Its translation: CASSGPPVEHSKWGYSDQPQHF.

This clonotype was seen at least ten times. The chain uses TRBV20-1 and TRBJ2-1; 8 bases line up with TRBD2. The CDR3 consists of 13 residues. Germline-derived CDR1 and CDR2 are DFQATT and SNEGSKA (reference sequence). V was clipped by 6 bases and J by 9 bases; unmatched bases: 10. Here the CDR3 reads CSASGTSLGEQFF. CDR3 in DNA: TGCAGTGCGAGCGGGACTAGTCTGGGTGAGCAGTTCTTC.

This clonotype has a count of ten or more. In DNA, the CDR3 is TGTGCCAGCAGTTCCACCGGGGGTGAGCAGTTCTTC. Protein: CASSSTGGEQFF. The gene calls are TRBV27 and TRBJ2-1, with TRBD2 as a possible D gene (6 bases). The CDR3 runs 12 residues. Trimming removed 4 bases at V and 9 bases at J, with 10 bases between. Per germline, CDR1 MNHEY and CDR2 SMNVEV (reference sequence).

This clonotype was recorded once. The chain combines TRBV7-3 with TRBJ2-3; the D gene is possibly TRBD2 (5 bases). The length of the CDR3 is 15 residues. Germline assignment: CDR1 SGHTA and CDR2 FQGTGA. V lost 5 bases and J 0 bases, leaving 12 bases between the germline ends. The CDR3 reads CASSRSGISTDTQYF. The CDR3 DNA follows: TGTGCCAGCAGCCGCTCGGGAATCAGCACAGATACGCAGTATTTT.

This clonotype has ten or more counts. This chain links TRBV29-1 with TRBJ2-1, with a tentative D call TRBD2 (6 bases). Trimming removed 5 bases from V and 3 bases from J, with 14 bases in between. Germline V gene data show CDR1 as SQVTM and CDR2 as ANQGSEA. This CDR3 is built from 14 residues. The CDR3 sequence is CSVRTGAIYNEQFF. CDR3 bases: TGCAGCGTTCGCACGGGAGCCATCTACAATGAGCAGTTCTTC.

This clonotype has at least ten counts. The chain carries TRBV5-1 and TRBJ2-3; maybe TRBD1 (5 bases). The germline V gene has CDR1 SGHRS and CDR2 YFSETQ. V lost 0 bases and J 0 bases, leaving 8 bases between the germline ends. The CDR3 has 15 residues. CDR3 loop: CASSLDGHSTDTQYF. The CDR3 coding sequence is TGCGCCAGCAGCTTGGACGGACACAGCACAGATACGCAGTATTTT. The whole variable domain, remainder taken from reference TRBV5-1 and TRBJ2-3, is KAGVTQTPRYLIKTRGQQVTLSCSPISGHRSVSWYQQTPGQGLQFLFEYFSETQRNKGNFPGRFSGRQFSNSRSEMNVSTLELGDSALYLCASSLDGHSTDTQYFGPGTRLTVL.

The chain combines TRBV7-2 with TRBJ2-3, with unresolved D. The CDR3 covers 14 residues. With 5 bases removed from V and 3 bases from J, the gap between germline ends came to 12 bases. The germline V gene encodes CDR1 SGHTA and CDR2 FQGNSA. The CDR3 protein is CASSPRPGTDTQYF. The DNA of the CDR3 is TGTGCCAGCAGCCCCAGACCCGGGACAGATACGCAGTATTTT.

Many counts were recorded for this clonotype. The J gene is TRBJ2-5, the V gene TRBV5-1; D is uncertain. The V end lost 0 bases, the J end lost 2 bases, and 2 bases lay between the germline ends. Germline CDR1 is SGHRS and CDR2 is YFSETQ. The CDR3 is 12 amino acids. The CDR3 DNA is TGCGCCAGCAGCTTGGATCAAGAGACCCAGTACTTC. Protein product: CASSLDQETQYF.

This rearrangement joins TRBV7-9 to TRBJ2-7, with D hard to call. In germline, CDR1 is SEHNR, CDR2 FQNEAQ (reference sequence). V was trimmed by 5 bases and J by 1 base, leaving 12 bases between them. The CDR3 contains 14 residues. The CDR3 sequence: CASSAQRISYEQYF. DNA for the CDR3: TGTGCCAGCAGCGCCCAGCGAATATCCTACGAGCAGTACTTC.

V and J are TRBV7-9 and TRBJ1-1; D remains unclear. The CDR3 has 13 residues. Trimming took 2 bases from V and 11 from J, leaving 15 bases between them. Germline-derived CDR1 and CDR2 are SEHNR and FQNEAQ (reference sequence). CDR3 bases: TGTGCCAGCAGCTTACGGTCCTCCACGCGGGCTTTCTTT. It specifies CASSLRSSTRAFF.

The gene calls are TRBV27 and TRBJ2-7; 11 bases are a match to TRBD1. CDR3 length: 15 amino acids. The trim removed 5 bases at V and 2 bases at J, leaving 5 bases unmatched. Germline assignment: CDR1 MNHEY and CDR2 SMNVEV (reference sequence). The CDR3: CASSTPGQGAYEQYF. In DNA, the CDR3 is TGTGCCAGCAGTACTCCGGGACAGGGGGCCTACGAGCAGTACTTC.

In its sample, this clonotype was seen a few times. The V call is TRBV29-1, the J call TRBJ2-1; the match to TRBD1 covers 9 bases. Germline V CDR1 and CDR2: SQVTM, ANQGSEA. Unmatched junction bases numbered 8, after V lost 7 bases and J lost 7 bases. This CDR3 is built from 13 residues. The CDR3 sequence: CSGRDRATNEQFF. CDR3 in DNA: TGCAGCGGGCGGGACAGGGCTACAAATGAGCAGTTCTTC.

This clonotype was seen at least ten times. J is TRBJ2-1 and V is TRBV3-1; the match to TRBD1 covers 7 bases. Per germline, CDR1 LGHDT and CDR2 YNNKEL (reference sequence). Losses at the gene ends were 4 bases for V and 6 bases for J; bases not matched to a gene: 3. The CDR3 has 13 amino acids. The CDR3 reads CASSPGTANEQFF. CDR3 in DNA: TGTGCCAGCAGCCCGGGGACAGCCAATGAGCAGTTCTTC.

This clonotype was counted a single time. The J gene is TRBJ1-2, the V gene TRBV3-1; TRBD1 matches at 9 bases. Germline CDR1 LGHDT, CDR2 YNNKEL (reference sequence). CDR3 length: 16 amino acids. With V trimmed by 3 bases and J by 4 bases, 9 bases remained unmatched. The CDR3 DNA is TGTGCCAGCAGCCAGTCCGGGACAGGGCGGCTCTATGGCTACACCTTC. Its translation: CASSQSGTGRLYGYTF.